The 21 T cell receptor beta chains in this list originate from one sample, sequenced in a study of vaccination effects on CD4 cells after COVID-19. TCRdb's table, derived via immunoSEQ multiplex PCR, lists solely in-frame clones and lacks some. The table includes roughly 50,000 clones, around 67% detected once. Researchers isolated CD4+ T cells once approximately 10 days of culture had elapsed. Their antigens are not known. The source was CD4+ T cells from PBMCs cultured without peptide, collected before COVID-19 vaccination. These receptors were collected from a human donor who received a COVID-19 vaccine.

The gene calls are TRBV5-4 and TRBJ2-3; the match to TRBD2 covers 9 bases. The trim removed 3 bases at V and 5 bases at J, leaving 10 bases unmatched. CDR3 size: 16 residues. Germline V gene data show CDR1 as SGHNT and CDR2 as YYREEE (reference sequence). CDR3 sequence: CASSSSAGGPGDTQYF. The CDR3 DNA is TGTGCCAGCAGCTCCTCGGCGGGGGGGCCAGGAGATACGCAGTATTTT.

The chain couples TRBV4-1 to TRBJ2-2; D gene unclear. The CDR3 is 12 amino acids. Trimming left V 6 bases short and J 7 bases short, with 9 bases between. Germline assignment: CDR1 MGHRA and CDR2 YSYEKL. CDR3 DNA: TGCGCCAGCAGGTTGCCGGGCGGGGAGCTGTTTTTT. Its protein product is CASRLPGGELFF.

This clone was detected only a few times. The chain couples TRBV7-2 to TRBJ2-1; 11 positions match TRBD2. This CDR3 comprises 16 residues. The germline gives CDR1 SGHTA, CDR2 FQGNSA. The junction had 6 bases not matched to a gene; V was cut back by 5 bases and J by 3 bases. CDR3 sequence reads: CASSGPSGGRYNEQFF. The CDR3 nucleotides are TGTGCCAGCAGCGGACCTAGCGGGGGGCGCTACAATGAGCAGTTCTTC.

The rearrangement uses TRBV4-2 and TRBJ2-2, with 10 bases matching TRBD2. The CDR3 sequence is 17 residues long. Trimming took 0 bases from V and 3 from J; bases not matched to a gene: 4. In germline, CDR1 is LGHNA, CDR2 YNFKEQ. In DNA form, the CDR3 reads TGTGCCAGCAGCCAAGACAGACTAGCGGGTTACACCGGGGAGCTGTTTTTT. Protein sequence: CASSQDRLAGYTGELFF.

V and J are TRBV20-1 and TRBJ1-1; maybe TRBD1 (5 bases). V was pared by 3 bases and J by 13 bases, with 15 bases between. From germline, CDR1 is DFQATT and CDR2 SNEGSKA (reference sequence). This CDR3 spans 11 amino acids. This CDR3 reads CSASRLSQGFF. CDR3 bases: TGCAGTGCTAGTAGGCTGTCTCAGGGTTTCTTT.

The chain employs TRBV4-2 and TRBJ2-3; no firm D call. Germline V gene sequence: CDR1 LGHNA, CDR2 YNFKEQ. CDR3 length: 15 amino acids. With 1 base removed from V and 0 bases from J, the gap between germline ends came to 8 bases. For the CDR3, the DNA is TGTGCCAGCAGCCAAGTAGGACCTAGCACAGATACGCAGTATTTT. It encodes CASSQVGPSTDTQYF.

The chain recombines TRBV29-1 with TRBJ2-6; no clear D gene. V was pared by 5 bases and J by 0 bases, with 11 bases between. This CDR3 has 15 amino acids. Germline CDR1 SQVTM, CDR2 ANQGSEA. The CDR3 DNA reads TGCAGCGTTTTGGACGGCTACTCTGGGGCCAACGTCCTGACTTTC. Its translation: CSVLDGYSGANVLTF.

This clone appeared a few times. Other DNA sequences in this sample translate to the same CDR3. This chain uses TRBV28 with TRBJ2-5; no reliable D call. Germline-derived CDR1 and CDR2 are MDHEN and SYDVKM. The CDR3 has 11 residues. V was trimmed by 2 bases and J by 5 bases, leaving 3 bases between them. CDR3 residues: CASSLGETQYF. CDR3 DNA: TGTGCCAGCAGTTTAGGGGAGACCCAGTACTTC.

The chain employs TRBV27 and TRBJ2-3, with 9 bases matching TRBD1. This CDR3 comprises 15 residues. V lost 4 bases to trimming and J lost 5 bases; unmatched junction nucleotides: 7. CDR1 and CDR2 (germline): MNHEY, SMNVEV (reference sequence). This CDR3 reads CASSSPGTGIDTQYF. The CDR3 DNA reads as TGTGCCAGCAGTTCCCCCGGGACAGGGATAGATACGCAGTATTTT.

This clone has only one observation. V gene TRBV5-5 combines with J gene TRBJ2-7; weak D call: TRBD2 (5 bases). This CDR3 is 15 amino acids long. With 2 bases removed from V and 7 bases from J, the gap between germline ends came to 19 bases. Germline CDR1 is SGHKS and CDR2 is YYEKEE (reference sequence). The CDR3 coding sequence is TGTGCCAGCAGCTTCCTTATAGTCGCTCCGGGGGAGCAGTACTTC. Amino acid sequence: CASSFLIVAPGEQYF.

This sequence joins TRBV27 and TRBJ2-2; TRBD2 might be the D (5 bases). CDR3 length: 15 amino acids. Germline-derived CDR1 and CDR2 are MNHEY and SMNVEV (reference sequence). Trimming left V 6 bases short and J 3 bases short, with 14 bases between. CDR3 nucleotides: TGTGCCAGCAGACTAGGGTGGGCATACACCGGGGAGCTGTTTTTT. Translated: CASRLGWAYTGELFF.

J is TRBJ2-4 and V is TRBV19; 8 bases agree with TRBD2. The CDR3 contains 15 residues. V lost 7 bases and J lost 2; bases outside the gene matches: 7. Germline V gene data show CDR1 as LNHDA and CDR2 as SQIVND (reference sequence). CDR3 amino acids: CASTTGGVTKNIQYF. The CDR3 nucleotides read TGTGCCAGTACCACGGGGGGGGTAACCAAAAACATTCAGTACTTC.

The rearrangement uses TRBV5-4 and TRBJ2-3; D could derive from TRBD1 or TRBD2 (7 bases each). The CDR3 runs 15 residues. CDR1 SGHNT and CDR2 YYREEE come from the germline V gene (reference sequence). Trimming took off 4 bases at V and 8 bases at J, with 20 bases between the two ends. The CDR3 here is CASSPPGGVGFTQYF. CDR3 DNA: TGTGCCAGCAGCCCTCCAGGGGGGGTAGGCTTTACGCAGTATTTT.

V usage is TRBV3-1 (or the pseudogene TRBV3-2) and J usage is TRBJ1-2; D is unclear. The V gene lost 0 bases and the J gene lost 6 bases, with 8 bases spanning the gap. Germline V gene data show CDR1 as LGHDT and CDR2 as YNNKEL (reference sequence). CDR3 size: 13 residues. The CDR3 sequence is CASSQDWNHGYTF. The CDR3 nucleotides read TGTGCCAGCAGCCAAGATTGGAACCATGGCTACACCTTC.

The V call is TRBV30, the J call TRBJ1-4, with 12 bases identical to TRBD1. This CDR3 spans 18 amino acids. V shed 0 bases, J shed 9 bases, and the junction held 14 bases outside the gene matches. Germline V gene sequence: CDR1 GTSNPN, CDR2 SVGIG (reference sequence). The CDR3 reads CAWSVGGTGGAPGKKLFF. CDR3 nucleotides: TGTGCCTGGAGTGTAGGCGGGACAGGGGGCGCCCCAGGGAAAAAACTGTTTTTT.

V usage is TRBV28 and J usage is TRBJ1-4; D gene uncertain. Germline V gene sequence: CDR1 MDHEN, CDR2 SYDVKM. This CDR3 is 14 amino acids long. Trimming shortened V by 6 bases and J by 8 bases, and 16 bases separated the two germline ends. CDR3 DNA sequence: TGTGCCAGCAGGAATCCCCGAATGGGCGAAAAACTGTTTTTT. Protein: CASRNPRMGEKLFF.

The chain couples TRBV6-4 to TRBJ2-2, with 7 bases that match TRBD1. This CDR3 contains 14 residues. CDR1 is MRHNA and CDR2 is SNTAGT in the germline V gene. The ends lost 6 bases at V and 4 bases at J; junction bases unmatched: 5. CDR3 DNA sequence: TGTGCCAGCAGAGGACAGGACGCCACCGGGGAGCTGTTTTTT. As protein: CASRGQDATGELFF.

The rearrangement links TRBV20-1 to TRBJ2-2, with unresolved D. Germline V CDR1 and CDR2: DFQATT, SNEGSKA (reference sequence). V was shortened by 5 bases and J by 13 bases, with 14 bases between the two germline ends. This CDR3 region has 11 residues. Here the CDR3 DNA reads TGCAGTGCTCGGGTAGAGTCGGCGCTGTTTTTT. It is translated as CSARVESALFF.

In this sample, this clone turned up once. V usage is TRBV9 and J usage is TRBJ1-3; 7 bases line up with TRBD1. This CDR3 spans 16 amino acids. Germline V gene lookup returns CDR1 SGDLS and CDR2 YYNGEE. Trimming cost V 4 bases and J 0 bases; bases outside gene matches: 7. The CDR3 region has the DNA TGTGCCAGCAGCCTTGAAGGGACAGCCTCTGGAAACACCATATATTTT. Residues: CASSLEGTASGNTIYF.

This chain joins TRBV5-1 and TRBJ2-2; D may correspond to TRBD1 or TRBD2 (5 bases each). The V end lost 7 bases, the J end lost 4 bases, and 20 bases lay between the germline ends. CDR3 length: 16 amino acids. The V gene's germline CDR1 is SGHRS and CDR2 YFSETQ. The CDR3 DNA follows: TGCGCCAGCGGAATTCAGGGAGCGGCTACCACCGGGGAGCTGTTTTTT. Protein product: CASGIQGAATTGELFF.

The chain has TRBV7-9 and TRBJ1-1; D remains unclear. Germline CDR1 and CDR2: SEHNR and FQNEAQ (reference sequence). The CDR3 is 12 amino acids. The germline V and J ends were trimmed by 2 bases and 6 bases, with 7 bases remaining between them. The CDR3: CASSLNGAEAFF. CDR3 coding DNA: TGTGCCAGCAGCTTAAATGGCGCTGAAGCTTTCTTT. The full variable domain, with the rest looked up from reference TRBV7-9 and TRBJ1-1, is DTGVSQNPRHKITKRGQNVTFRCDPISEHNRLYWYRQTLGQGPEFLTYFQNEAQLEKSRLLSDRFSAERPKGSFSTLEIQRTEQGDSAMYLCASSLNGAEAFFGQGTRLTVV.